The clone carrying this T cell receptor (beta chain) was observed many times. The antigen remains unidentified. TCRdb independently ran MiXCR on the 5' RACE reads; one entry per CDR3 protein. The sample has about 140,000 distinct CDR3 sequences, 6% to 8.5% seen once. This CDR3 contains 17 residues. Per the germline V gene, CDR1 is MNHNS and CDR2 is SASEGT. The V gene end was trimmed by 3 bases and the J gene end by 1 base; junction bases not matched to a gene: 10. The data originate from a study of CD8 T cells in ankylosing spondylitis. Whole-study results and caveats: From matched ankylosing spondylitis synovial fluid, disease-linked clones were reportedly recovered at significantly enriched levels. Characteristic, it appeared, of ankylosing spondylitis blood was a TCR beta motif of roughly eight highly homologous variants.

The receptor was isolated from a female donor with ankylosing spondylitis or in good health (not recorded which). Sequencing used blood, either unsorted or a sorted T cell fraction (not recorded which). The chain employs TRBV6-1 and TRBJ2-3; TRBD1 matches at 7 bases. CDR3: CASSEDRQGTGTDTQYF. CDR3 sequence (DNA): TGTGCCAGCAGTGAGGATAGACAGGGAACGGGCACAGATACGCAGTATTTT.